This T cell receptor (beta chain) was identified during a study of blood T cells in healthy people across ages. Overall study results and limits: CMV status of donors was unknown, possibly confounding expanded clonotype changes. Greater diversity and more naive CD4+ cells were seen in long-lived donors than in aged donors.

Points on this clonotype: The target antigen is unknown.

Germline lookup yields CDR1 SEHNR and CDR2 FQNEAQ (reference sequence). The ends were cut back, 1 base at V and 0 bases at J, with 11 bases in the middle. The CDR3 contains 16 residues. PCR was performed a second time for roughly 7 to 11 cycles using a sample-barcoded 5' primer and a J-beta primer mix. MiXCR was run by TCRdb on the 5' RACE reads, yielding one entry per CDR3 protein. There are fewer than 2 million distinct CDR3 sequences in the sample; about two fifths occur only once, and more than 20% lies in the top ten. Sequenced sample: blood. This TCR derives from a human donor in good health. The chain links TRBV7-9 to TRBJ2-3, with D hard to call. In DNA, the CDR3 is TGTGCCAGCAGCTTAGAGGGCGCCACTAGCACAGATACGCAGTATTTT. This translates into CASSLEGATSTDTQYF.